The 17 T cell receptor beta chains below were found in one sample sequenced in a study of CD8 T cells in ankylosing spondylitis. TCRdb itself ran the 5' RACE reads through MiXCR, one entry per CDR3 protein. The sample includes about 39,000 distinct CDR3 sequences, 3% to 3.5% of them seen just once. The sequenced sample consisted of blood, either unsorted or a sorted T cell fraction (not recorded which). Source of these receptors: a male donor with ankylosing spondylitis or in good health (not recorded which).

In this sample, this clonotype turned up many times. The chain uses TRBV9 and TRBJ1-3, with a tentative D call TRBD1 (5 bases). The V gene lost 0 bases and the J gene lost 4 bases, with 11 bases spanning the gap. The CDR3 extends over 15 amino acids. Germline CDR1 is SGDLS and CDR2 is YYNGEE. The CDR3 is CASSVGGGTGNTIYF. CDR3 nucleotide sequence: TGTGCCAGCAGCGTAGGCGGGGGAACGGGAAACACCATATATTTT.

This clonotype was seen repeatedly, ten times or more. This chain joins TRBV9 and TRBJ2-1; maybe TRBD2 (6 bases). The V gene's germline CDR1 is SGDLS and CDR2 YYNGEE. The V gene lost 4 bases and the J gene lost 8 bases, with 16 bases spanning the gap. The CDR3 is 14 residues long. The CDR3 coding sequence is TGTGCCAGCAGCACTAGCCCCTTAGCGGATGAGCAGTTCTTC. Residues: CASSTSPLADEQFF.

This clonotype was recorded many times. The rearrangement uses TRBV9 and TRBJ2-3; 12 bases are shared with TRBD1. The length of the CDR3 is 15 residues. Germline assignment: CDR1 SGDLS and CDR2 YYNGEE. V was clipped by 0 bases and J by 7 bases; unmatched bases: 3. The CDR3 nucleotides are TGTGCCAGCAGCGTAGGGGACAGGGGGCCTTATACGCAGTATTTT. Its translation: CASSVGDRGPYTQYF.

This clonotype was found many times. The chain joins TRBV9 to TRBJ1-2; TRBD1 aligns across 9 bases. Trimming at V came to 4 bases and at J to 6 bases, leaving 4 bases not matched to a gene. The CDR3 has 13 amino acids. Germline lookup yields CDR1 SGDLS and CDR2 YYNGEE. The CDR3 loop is CASSLDRGHGYTF. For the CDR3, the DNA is TGTGCCAGCAGCTTGGACAGGGGCCATGGCTACACCTTC.

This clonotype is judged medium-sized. CDR3 residues: CASSAGPRTDGADTQYF. In DNA form, the CDR3 reads TGTGCCAGCAGCGCGGGGCCGAGGACGGATGGGGCAGATACGCAGTATTTT. The chain is built from TRBV9 and TRBJ2-3, with D perhaps assigned TRBD1 or TRBD2 (5 bases each). The CDR3 has 17 amino acids. Germline V gives CDR1 SGDLS, CDR2 YYNGEE. V was pared by 3 bases and J by 4 bases, with 21 bases between. Combining the CDR3 with reference TRBV9 and TRBJ2-3 gives the whole variable domain DSGVTQTPKHLITATGQRVTLRCSPRSGDLSVYWYQQSLDQGLQFLIQYYNGEERAKGNILERFSAQQFPDLHSELNLSSLELGDSALYFCASSAGPRTDGADTQYFGPGTRLTVL.

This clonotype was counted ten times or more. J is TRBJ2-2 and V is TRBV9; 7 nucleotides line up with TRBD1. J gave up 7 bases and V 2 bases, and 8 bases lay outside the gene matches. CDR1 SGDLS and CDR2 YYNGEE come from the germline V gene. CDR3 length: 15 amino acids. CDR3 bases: TGTGCCAGCAGCGTCAGCCAACAGGGGAACGGGGAGCTGTTTTTT. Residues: CASSVSQQGNGELFF.

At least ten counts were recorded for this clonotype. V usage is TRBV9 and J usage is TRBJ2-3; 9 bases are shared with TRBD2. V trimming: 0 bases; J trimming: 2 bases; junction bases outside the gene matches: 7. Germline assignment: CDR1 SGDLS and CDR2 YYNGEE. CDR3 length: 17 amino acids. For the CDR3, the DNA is TGTGCCAGCAGCGTAGGATCCGGCGGGAGGGTCACAGATACGCAGTATTTT. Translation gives CASSVGSGGRVTDTQYF.

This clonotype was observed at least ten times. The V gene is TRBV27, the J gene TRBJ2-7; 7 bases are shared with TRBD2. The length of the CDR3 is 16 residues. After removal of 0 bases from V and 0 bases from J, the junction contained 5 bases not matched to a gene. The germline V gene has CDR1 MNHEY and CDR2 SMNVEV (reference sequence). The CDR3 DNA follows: TGTGCCAGCAGTTTATCGGTAGCGGGTCTCTCCTACGAGCAGTACGTC. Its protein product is CASSLSVAGLSYEQYV.

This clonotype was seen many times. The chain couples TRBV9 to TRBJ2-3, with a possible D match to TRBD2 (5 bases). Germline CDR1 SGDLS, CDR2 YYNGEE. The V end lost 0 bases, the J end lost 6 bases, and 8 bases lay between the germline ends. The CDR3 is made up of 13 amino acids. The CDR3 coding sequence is TGTGCCAGCAGCGTAGGTCTAGCTGATACGCAGTATTTT. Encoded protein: CASSVGLADTQYF.

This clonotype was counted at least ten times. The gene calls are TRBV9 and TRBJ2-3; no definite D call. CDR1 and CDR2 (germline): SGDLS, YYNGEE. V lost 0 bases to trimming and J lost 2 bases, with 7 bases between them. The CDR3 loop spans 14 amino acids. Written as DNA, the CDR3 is TGTGCCAGCAGCGTAGGTGACACCACAGATACGCAGTATTTT. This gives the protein CASSVGDTTDTQYF.

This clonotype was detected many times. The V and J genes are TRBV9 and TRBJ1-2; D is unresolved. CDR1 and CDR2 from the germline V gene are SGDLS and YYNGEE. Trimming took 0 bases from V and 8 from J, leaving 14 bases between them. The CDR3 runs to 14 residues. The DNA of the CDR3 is TGTGCCAGCAGCGTAGCTGATAGGGTTTACGGCTACACCTTC. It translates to CASSVADRVYGYTF.

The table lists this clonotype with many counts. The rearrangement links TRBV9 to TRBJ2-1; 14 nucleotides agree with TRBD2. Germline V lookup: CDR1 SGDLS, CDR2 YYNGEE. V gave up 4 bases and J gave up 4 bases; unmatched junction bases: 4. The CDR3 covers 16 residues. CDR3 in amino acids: CASSPGLAGEYNEQFF. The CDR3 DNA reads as TGTGCCAGCAGCCCGGGACTAGCGGGAGAGTACAATGAGCAGTTCTTC.

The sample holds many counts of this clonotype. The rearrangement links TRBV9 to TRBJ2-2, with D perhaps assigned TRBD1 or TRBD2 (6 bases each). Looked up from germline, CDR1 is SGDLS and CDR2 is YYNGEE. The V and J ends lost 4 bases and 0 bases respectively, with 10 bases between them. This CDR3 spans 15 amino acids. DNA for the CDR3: TGTGCCAGCAGCCCCCGGGGGCCGAACACCGGGGAGCTGTTTTTT. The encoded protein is CASSPRGPNTGELFF.

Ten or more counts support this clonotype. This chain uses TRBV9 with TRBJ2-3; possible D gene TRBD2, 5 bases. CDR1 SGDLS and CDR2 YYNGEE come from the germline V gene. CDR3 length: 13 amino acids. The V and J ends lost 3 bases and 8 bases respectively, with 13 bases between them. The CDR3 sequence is CASSANPEGTQYF. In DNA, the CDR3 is TGTGCCAGCAGCGCCAACCCAGAGGGTACGCAGTATTTT. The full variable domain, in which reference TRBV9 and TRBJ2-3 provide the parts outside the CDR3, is DSGVTQTPKHLITATGQRVTLRCSPRSGDLSVYWYQQSLDQGLQFLIQYYNGEERAKGNILERFSAQQFPDLHSELNLSSLELGDSALYFCASSANPEGTQYFGPGTRLTVL.

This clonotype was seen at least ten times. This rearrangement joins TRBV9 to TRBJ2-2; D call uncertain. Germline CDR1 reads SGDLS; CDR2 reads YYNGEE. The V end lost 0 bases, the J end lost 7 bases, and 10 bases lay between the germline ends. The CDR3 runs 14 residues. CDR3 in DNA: TGTGCCAGCAGCGTAGGCGGACGTGGCGGGGAGCTGTTTTTT. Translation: CASSVGGRGGELFF.

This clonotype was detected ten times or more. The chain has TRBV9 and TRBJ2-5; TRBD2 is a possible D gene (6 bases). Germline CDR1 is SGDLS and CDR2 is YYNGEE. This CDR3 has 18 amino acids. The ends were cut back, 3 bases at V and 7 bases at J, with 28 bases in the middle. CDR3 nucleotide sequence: TGTGCCAGCAGCGCTGGCGAGGGAATAGCGGAACACCGGGGGACCCAGTACTTC. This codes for CASSAGEGIAEHRGTQYF.

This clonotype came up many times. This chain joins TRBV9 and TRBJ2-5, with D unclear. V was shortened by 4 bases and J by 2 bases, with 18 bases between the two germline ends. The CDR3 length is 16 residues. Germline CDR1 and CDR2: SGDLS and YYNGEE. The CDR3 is CASSRTLWANQETQYF. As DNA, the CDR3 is TGTGCCAGCAGCCGCACCTTGTGGGCGAATCAAGAGACCCAGTACTTC.